This T cell receptor (beta chain) was sequenced during a study of long-term antiretroviral therapy in people with HIV (dated by TCRdb to 2021 to 2024). General notes on the study: The earliest samples were collected approximately a decade before the 2015 WHO recommendation for immediate ART, a period when ART was typically delayed until CD4 counts fell. The cohort contributed about 200 cryopreserved PBMC samples from about 31 adults with confirmed HIV infection, collected serially over a mean of approximately 6 years (range 1-12). Test extractions of a monoclonal T-cell line alongside about 30 polyclonal samples showed no cross-contamination during QIAcube processing. Whether ART initiation and durable HIV suppression were associated with changes in peripheral blood TRB repertoire composition and diversity was tested in a retrospective serial study. Of the roughly 30 participants with HIV, approximately twelve were female. The paper's findings and limits, for the study overall: Starting ART was linked to a significant rise in TRB diversity, yet even with long-term ART the diversity remained significantly lower than in transplant donor controls. CDR3 length ranges in HIV repertoires were narrower than in controls, and network structure suggested an antigen-experienced repertoire with only a slight naive shift after ART. Owing to limited PBMC availability, only the TCR beta chain was sequenced, without alpha chain pairing. Expanded TRB clones identified before ART initiation dominated the repertoire at all time points, although this dominance fluctuated and declined in many PLHIV after ART. The samples span the years 2004 to 2017, and the ART regimens used may be less effective than current regimens. Unsorted PBMC were profiled instead of sorted CD4+ and CD8+ T cells because pre-ART samples had limited cell numbers. Inferences about post-ART repertoire changes were limited because no data were available on ART adherence, viral resistance or therapy changes.

From the germline V gene, CDR1 is SGHRS and CDR2 is YFSETQ. The CDR3, from cysteine to phenylalanine, totals 16 residues. Just the 48-base CDR3 DNA is kept, in frame starting at base 1. V is cut by 4 bases and J by 0 bases, and the space between the germline ends is 15 bases. The immunoSEQ hsTCRB v3.0 assay was used at survey level resolution for TRB variable region sequencing. The target sequencing depth for TRB was 40,000-50,000 T-cell genomes per sample. Pooled TRB libraries were sequenced on an Illumina MiSeq with a v3 150-cycle kit. For the original study's pipeline: Repertoire analysis was run in R within a reproducible Nextflow workflow that covered QC, data transformation and analysis. LymphoSeq2, an R package for exploring AIRR-Seq data, was used to implement the custom analyses. A few samples that produced fewer than 5000 total TRB sequences were removed, so 150 to 200 HIV repertoires were analyzed. Among the 180 to 200 HIV repertoires that were kept, 59 were collected before ART initiation and under 150 were collected after ART initiation. Repertoires were downsampled to 5000 TRB nucleotide sequences, with summary statistics averaged over 100 downsampling iterations. Only TRB sequences with CDR3 regions of at least seven amino acids were retained for analysis. Diversity was assessed using a clonality score derived from Shannon entropy and using the Gini coefficient. In repertoire networks, the top 5000 CDR3 amino acid sequences were linked whenever an edit distance of one separated two sequences. For TRB CDR3 amino acid sequences, antigen specificity groups and MHC restriction were predicted with GLIPH2. Known CMV, EBV, HIV or tissue antigen associations were flagged by matching CDR3 amino acid sequences against VDJdb and McPAS-TCR. Pre-ART, post-ART and control groups were compared with Wilcoxon signed-rank tests and Holm-Bonferroni correction. Entries here come from immuneACCESS through TCRdb and include only in-frame sequences with V and J called. Some clones fail to appear in such tables; in the studies checked, an unresolved V gene covers under half of the shortfall, and the cause of the remainder is unknown. D and trimming were read from the DNA, whereas the V and J calls and clone size are those reported in that table. For this sample the table gives around 40,000 clones, of which roughly 90% were detected only once. The ten largest clones take up 3.9% of the sample.

This clone was picked up one time. Its antigen is unknown. Within one base of it there is no much larger clone, and no base qualities were kept. To be included, a participant needed at least one PBMC sample from before ART initiation plus at least two post-ART samples. Every participant with HIV received treatment in the United States of America. Before DNA extraction, cryopreserved samples of about 0.95-11 million PBMC were thawed and washed. At the time of the earliest PBMC sample, participants with HIV were aged between about 20 and 54 years. Each participant contributed PBMC samples from 1-4 timepoints before ART initiation and 2-8 timepoints after ART initiation, with a median of 7 samples. For every participant, serial HIV viral load, CD4+ T-cell count, ART history and demographic data were obtained. Genomic DNA was extracted from unsorted PBMC with a Qiagen kit on a QIAcube, with processing performed in batches of 12 samples.

The TCR sequence derives from a woman under 30 with HIV. The sequence is built from TRBV5-1 and TRBJ2-3, with the D gene too uncertain to name. This material consisted of unsorted PBMCs, taken just before starting antiretroviral therapy. The DNA sequence is TGCGCCAGCAGCGCGGCCGGGCCCGGGAGCACAGATACGCAGTATTTT. Translation gives CASSAAGPGSTDTQYF.